This section outlines one T cell receptor beta chain sequence together with its context. Possible read error: a much larger clone is one base away. The data are from a study of identical twins. In TCRdb, the 5' RACE reads were re-called with MiXCR into one record per CDR3 protein. The table records approximately 1.8 million distinct CDR3 sequences, less than 40% of them present only once. The ends lost 6 bases at V and 2 bases at J; junction bases unmatched: 4. CDR1 and CDR2 (germline): SGHRS, YFSETQ. The CDR3 is made up of 13 amino acids. Sequencing was carried out using cord blood. This TCR came from a newborn girl in good health. The V and J genes are TRBV5-1 and TRBJ2-5; TRBD2 matches 7 bases. CDR3 DNA sequence: TGCGCCAGCAACCGGACTAGGCAAGAGACCCAGTACTTC. It codes for CASNRTRQETQYF.